The 18 T cell receptor beta chains below were found in one sample sequenced in a study of cytomegalovirus exposure and HLA in healthy donors (dated by TCRdb to the late 2010s). The library was made by the immunoSEQ multiplex PCR assay. Not all clones reach the TCRdb copy of this immuneACCESS table, which keeps in-frame sequences only. Checked studies attribute under half of the gap to unresolved V genes and leave the rest unexplained. This sample holds tens of thousands of clones; 93% were observed only once. The top ten constitute 3.5% to 4% of the sample. Sequenced sample: PBMCs. These receptors came from a woman in her 30s in good health and CMV-seronegative.

The rearrangement links TRBV4-1 to TRBJ2-1, with 15 positions matching TRBD2. CDR1 and CDR2 (germline): MGHRA, YSYEKL. The CDR3 length is 21 residues. Trimming removed 3 bases from V and 0 bases from J; junction bases left unmatched: 12. The CDR3 here is CASSHPAGTSGGPSSYNEQFF. DNA for the CDR3: TGCGCCAGCAGCCACCCGGCCGGGACTAGCGGGGGGCCGAGCTCCTACAATGAGCAGTTCTTC.

The V gene is TRBV4-1, the J gene TRBJ2-7, with D perhaps matching TRBD1 (6 bases). Per the germline V gene, CDR1 is MGHRA and CDR2 is YSYEKL. Trimming pared 1 base from V and 0 bases from J, leaving 16 bases between. This CDR3 spans 17 amino acids. In DNA, the CDR3 is TGCGCCAGCAGCCAAGTAGTGGGGGCCTCGAGCTCCTACGAGCAGTACTTC. Protein sequence: CASSQVVGASSSYEQYF.

The V and J genes are TRBV7-2 and TRBJ2-3; 12 bases map to TRBD2. J lost 0 bases, V lost 8 bases, and 6 bases had no gene match. Germline values: CDR1 SGHTA, CDR2 FQGNSA. The CDR3 is 16 residues long. This chain's CDR3 is CASERTSGVSTDTQYF. For the CDR3, the DNA is TGTGCCAGCGAGCGGACTAGCGGGGTCAGCACAGATACGCAGTATTTT.

The rearrangement links TRBV7-2 to TRBJ1-5; D is unresolved. V lost 0 bases and J lost 6, with 12 bases in between. CDR3 length: 15 amino acids. Germline CDR1 is SGHTA and CDR2 is FQGNSA. The CDR3 sequence is CASSLARGSGQPQHF. The CDR3 DNA reads TGTGCCAGCAGCTTAGCGCGAGGGTCGGGTCAGCCCCAGCATTTT.

The J gene is TRBJ2-1, the V gene TRBV10-3, with 10 bases aligning to TRBD2. Unmatched junction bases numbered 7, after V lost 0 bases and J lost 8 bases. This CDR3 has 16 residues. Germline assignment: CDR1 ENHRY and CDR2 SYGVKD. In nucleotides, the CDR3 is TGTGCCATCAGTGAGTCGGGGGGACTAGCGAGGGATGAGCAGTTCTTC. As protein: CAISESGGLARDEQFF.

The gene calls are TRBV10-3 and TRBJ2-5; the match to TRBD2 covers 8 bases. Germline V CDR1 and CDR2: ENHRY, SYGVKD. V lost 4 bases, J lost 2 bases, and 6 bases stayed unmatched. The CDR3 is 15 amino acids. CDR3 DNA sequence: TGTGCCATCAGTGCCGGGGGGGCCCCTCAAGAGACCCAGTACTTC. Its protein product is CAISAGGAPQETQYF.

The chain combines TRBV7-2 with TRBJ2-7; 12 nucleotides agree with TRBD1. Trimming removed 0 bases from V and 6 bases from J; junction bases left unmatched: 6. Germline CDR1 SGHTA, CDR2 FQGNSA. The CDR3 totals 16 residues. The chain's CDR3 is CASSLAAGQGAGEQYF. CDR3 nucleotide sequence: TGTGCCAGCAGCTTAGCGGCGGGACAGGGGGCGGGCGAGCAGTACTTC.

This chain's CDR3 is CASSSTENYGYTF. The CDR3, as DNA: TGTGCCAGTAGTTCAACAGAAAACTATGGCTACACCTTC. The chain couples TRBV19 to TRBJ1-2; D gene ambiguous. The CDR3 totals 13 residues. Germline CDR1 is LNHDA and CDR2 is SQIVND (reference sequence). V was shortened by 5 bases and J by 2 bases, with 9 bases between the two germline ends.

This chain connects TRBV27 to TRBJ1-5; 11 nucleotides match TRBD1. CDR3 length: 14 residues. The germline gives CDR1 MNHEY, CDR2 SMNVEV (reference sequence). J lost 7 bases, V lost 3 bases, and 2 bases had no gene match. In DNA, the CDR3 is TGTGCCAGCAGTTTCGGACAGGGGGCACAGCCCCAGCATTTT. This encodes CASSFGQGAQPQHF.

The V call is TRBV28, the J call TRBJ2-7; D might be TRBD2 (6 bases). Germline V gene sequence: CDR1 MDHEN, CDR2 SYDVKM. This CDR3 is 13 amino acids long. V was trimmed by 11 bases and J by 2 bases, leaving 16 bases between them. DNA for the CDR3: TGTGCCTGCCACCTATCGGGGGCCTACGAGCAGTACTTC. Protein product: CACHLSGAYEQYF.

The chain combines TRBV7-9 with TRBJ1-1; D is unclear. The CDR3 has 14 residues. Between the trimmed V and J ends, which lost 4 bases and 2 bases, there was a span of 11 bases. CDR1 is SEHNR, CDR2 FQNEAQ, per germline (reference sequence). The CDR3 loop reads CASSWSGSNTEAFF. The CDR3 DNA reads as TGTGCCAGCAGCTGGAGTGGGAGTAACACTGAAGCTTTCTTT.

This chain joins TRBV30 and TRBJ2-6; a possible D gene is TRBD1 (5 bases). Trimming cost V 1 base and J 7 bases, with 14 bases left between them. Per the germline V gene, CDR1 is GTSNPN and CDR2 is SVGIG (reference sequence). CDR3 length equals 15 residues. As DNA, the CDR3 is TGTGCCTGGAGTGCATTTACAGGTGCAGCCAACGTCCTGACTTTC. Translation gives CAWSAFTGAANVLTF.

CDR3 nucleotides: TGTGCCATCAGTGGCTTACAGGGGTACGAGCAGTACTTC. Protein product: CAISGLQGYEQYF. The chain combines TRBV10-3 with TRBJ2-7, with 7 bases that match TRBD1. V lost 4 bases and J lost 4; bases outside the gene matches: 4. This CDR3 spans 13 amino acids. From germline, CDR1 is ENHRY and CDR2 SYGVKD.

This chain connects TRBV6-5 to TRBJ1-5; D call uncertain. The germline CDR1 and CDR2 sequences are MNHEY and SVGAGI. The CDR3 has 15 residues. V dropped 0 bases and J dropped 7 bases, with 13 bases sitting between them. The CDR3 reads CASSYSITAGQPQHF. In DNA form, the CDR3 reads TGTGCCAGCAGTTACTCGATTACAGCAGGACAGCCCCAGCATTTT.

The chain recombines TRBV6-5 with TRBJ2-7; D perhaps matches TRBD1 (5 bases). CDR1 is MNHEY and CDR2 is SVGAGI in the germline V gene. V was clipped by 5 bases and J by 2 bases, with 7 bases between them. The CDR3 has 12 residues. CDR3 sequence: CASSDSPYEQYF. In nucleotides, the CDR3 is TGTGCCAGCAGTGACAGTCCCTACGAGCAGTACTTC.

V usage is TRBV9 and J usage is TRBJ1-4; D is undetermined. CDR1 and CDR2 (germline): SGDLS, YYNGEE. The V end was cut by 2 bases, the J end by 3 bases, with 11 bases between. The CDR3 consists of 15 residues. In DNA form, the CDR3 reads TGTGCCAGCAGCGTGATGGGTCGGGCTAATGAAAAACTGTTTTTT. This translates into CASSVMGRANEKLFF.

The chain carries TRBV5-1 and TRBJ1-2; TRBD1 might be the D (6 bases). CDR1 and CDR2 (germline): SGHRS, YFSETQ. The CDR3 runs 13 residues. V gave up 4 bases and J gave up 7 bases, with 14 bases separating them. The CDR3 nucleotides read TGCGCCAGCAGCCCCGGACAGAATACTGGCTACACCTTC. It yields the protein CASSPGQNTGYTF. Drawing the rest from reference TRBV5-1 and TRBJ1-2, the complete variable domain is KAGVTQTPRYLIKTRGQQVTLSCSPISGHRSVSWYQQTPGQGLQFLFEYFSETQRNKGNFPGRFSGRQFSNSRSEMNVSTLELGDSALYLCASSPGQNTGYTFGSGTRLTVV.

The J gene is TRBJ2-1, the V gene TRBV7-3; 10 positions agree with TRBD2. J was trimmed by 5 bases and V by 0 bases; bases with no gene match: 4. The CDR3 runs 16 residues. The germline gives CDR1 SGHTA, CDR2 FQGTGA. The CDR3 DNA follows: TGTGCCAGCAGCTTAACCGGGACTAGCGCAAACAATGAGCAGTTCTTC. Translation gives CASSLTGTSANNEQFF.